This TCR beta chain stems from a study of cytomegalovirus exposure and HLA in healthy donors (dated by TCRdb to 2016 to 2017). For the wider study: An earlier analysis of roughly 610 of the donors reported 250 to 300 Gb of sequence data and about 120 million unique TCR beta sequences obtained from some 200 million T cells. Roughly 5 DR-DQ haplotypes were treated as single units for association and clustering because of strong linkage in the cohort. Among around 400 genotyped donors of the cohort, an average of approximately 240,000 unique TCR beta nucleotide sequences was sequenced per donor, of which about 18% were non-productive. An earlier analysis of 587 of the donors applied high-throughput TCR beta sequencing to assess whether each TCR beta V gene segment acted as functional or pseudogenic. HLA typing covered class I and class II loci at four-digit resolution. Rather than using new phenotypic data, the later analysis identified candidate immune exposures from TCR beta sequences and from how often those sequences occurred across donors. In a later analysis, previously published TCR beta repertoires from 666 donors were re-analyzed and high-resolution HLA genotyping was added so that TCR occurrence patterns could be studied. The study aimed to test whether signatures of past pathogen exposure could be identified by cataloging public T cell receptors. The genetic ancestry cluster associated with self-reported Caucasian donors included 80% to 90% of the roughly 360 genotyped donors. To predict cytomegalovirus infection status, the study combined high-throughput TCR immunosequencing, statistical association of individual TCRs with disease status, and machine learning. Typing coverage varied by locus: roughly 629-630 donors for A, B, C, DRB1 and DQB1; approximately 500 for DQA1; about 570 for DPA1; some 470 for DPB1. Every discovery cohort repertoire had been produced on one sequencing platform. The study used immunosequencing to profile the T cell repertoires of approximately 690 subjects and linked those repertoires to cytomegalovirus serostatus. Besides the first cohort of 666 subjects, a separate validation cohort made up of over 100 different subjects was used. Roughly 300 gigabases of sequencing data and 75 million to 85 million unique TCR sequences made up an early release that covered approximately 620 HLA-typed donors. Donor age, sex, ethnicity and CMV serostatus were collected together with the repertoire data. A later genetic analysis took genome-wide SNP genotypes for about 55% of the roughly 700 donors and used that subset as a discovery cohort.

The cohort was made up of approximately 670 healthy bone marrow donors. At the time of sampling, every cohort member was nominally healthy, though immune exposures that went unrecorded were likely present. The donor tested CMV seronegative, placing the donor among the 300 to 450 seronegative members of the cohort. A peripheral blood sample was provided by each donor, and peripheral blood mononuclear cells were used for TCR beta sequencing. Genomic DNA was extracted from the blood cell samples with the Qiagen DNeasy Blood Extraction Kit. Taken from cysteine to phenylalanine, the CDR3 has 16 residues. Only the CDR3 portion is preserved as DNA: 48 bases, with reading frame beginning at the first base. CDR1 and CDR2 (SNHLY, FYNNEI) derive from the germline V gene. The germline ends are 18 bases apart after V is trimmed by 4 bases and J by 4 bases. On this clone: This clone's antigen is unknown. Base qualities were left out, and no much larger clone turns up one base away.

The library was prepared using the immunoSEQ multiplex PCR assay. For the multiplex PCR, a mixture combining 60 forward primers for TCR Vbeta segments and 13 reverse primers for TCR Jbeta segments was used. The CDR3 region of rearranged TCR beta genes was amplified from genomic DNA with a multiplex PCR assay. On the Illumina HiSeq System, the amplified TCR beta libraries were sequenced as 87-base-pair reads. On the study's bioinformatics: A later analysis tallied approximately 87 million unique TCR beta chains across the 640 or so repertoires, and approximately 9.9 million of those chains were shared by two or more donors. To remove PCR and sequencing errors, raw reads were error-corrected and collapsed into unique sequences using a nearest-neighbor algorithm that merged closely related sequences. CDR3 sequences were aligned to IMGT reference sequences to assign V, D and J gene segments. For a sequence to be retained, a match of at least six nucleotides was required to both a V gene segment and a J gene segment. Rearrangements were classified as productive when the CDR3 lacked stop codons and remained in frame with V and J, and all other rearrangements were classified as non-productive. Following IMGT convention, CDR3 was defined as the stretch from the second conserved V-encoded cysteine up to the conserved J-encoded phenylalanine. In an earlier analysis of 587 of the donors, sequences lacking an unambiguous match to a single V gene segment were excluded. An earlier analysis of 587 of the donors called V segments functional above 56.7% productive rearrangements and segregating when the between-donor standard deviation exceeded 5%. A statistical classification framework was built to diagnose cytomegalovirus status from the catalog of TCR beta chain sequences. In a later analysis, V and J genes were assigned by comparing TCR nucleotide sequences against IMGT/GENE-DB human TR gene sequences. In a later analysis, CDR3 sequences and most-parsimonious VDJ recombination scenarios were assigned using the TCRdist pipeline. In a later analysis, each TCR beta chain was defined by its CDR3 amino acid sequence together with its V-gene family, and reads without a unique V-gene family were excluded. As a way to deal with suspected cross-contamination and a sequencing artifact, a later analysis dropped approximately 570 nucleotide sequences that were highly shared and had low generation probability. For each public chain, a later analysis derived a clonal expansion index from normalized ranks of inferred template counts within each repertoire. In a later analysis, generation probabilities were computed using a VDJ recombination model fitted to out-of-frame rearrangements, and the results were checked against IGoR. In a later analysis, TCR-TCR, TCR-HLA and TCR-CMV co-occurrence was scored with hypergeometric tests, and a repertoire-size bias correction was applied to TCR pairs. To estimate false discovery rates, a later analysis permuted the HLA or CMV assignments 20 times. In a later analysis, co-occurring TCRs were grouped using DBSCAN, and TCRdist sequence similarity was added for clustering within HLA-allele-positive subsets. Co-occurrence clustering excluded repertoires with fewer than 30,000 or more than 120,000 public chains, plus five with anomalous nucleotide sharing. This immuneACCESS table, as held by TCRdb, lists in-frame sequences with V and J called but not all clones. Of the missing ones, under half trace to an unresolved V gene in checked studies; the others have no known cause. V and J calls and clone size are copied from that table; D and trimming were computed from the DNA. This sample comprises roughly 150,000 clones, approximately 79% of them detected only once. Under 0.8% of the sample goes to the ten largest clones.

What the study reported, not specific to this receptor: Compared with equally common non-associated chains, HLA-associated TCR beta chains in a later analysis were more clonally expanded and had lower generation probabilities. A later genetic analysis associated a missense DCLRE1C variant with V-gene and J-gene trimming of TCR beta chains, and an independent cohort replicated the association. Correlated functional status among segregating V segments might reflect linkage disequilibrium, but an unknown experimental factor could not be ruled out. Several of the top co-occurrence clusters appeared to be linked to parvovirus B19, influenza, CMV and Epstein-Barr virus, according to a later analysis. Because some donors lacked HLA typing at each locus, the association tests relied only on the typed subset. Compared with the approximately 670-donor mean, donors in an Asian-associated ancestry cluster had fewer N-insertions in productive TCRs, according to a later genetic analysis. An earlier analysis of approximately 540 of the donors showed that most TCR beta V segments appeared in productive rearrangements either about 90% or about 30% of the time, which broadly matched IMGT annotations. The study listed approximately 150 TCR beta chains as associated with cytomegalovirus. Assigning TCR associations to individual alleles was difficult when HLA alleles, especially DR and DQ, strongly co-occurred. The authors suggested that the approach could potentially be extended to other disease states and immunological phenotypes. Most TCR sequences were seen in very few donors, while some public TCRs were found in many individuals. Because the 87-base-pair reads could not distinguish some IMGT-functional V segments, including TRBV6-2 and TRBV6-3, those segments were excluded. Approximately 18 rarely observed V segments, including chromosome 9 orphons, were excluded from the earlier analysis of about 610 of the donors because counts were too low. The classifier was reported to diagnose cytomegalovirus status with high specificity and sensitivity in both the original cohort and the validation cohort. For the cohort, immune exposure information was limited to CMV serostatus. According to a later analysis, most CMV-associated TCR beta chains appeared to be HLA-restricted, and the HLA associations seemed to be driven largely by CMV exposure. A further reported finding was that TCR beta sequences accurately predicted the HLA-A and HLA-B alleles for most subjects in the first cohort. In this cohort, only TCR beta chains were sequenced, and detectable features were limited by the absence of alpha or paired-chain data. A cluster of highly shared sequence variants was judged likely to be a technical artifact of the sequencing pipeline. In a later analysis, TCR association rates were found to vary across HLA loci, with the most associated TCRs seen for DRB1 alleles and the fewest for HLA-C alleles. At a false discovery rate of 0.05, a later analysis linked roughly 17,000 TCR beta sequences to specific HLA alleles. In vitro tests confirmed that three of the cytomegalovirus-associated TCR beta chains recognize cytomegalovirus antigens. Sequencing depth was assumed to be roughly uniform across donors in the presence/absence analyses, though that assumption may not hold.

Sequencing was carried out using PBMCs. The V and J segments used are TRBV2 and TRBJ2-3; a tentative D call is TRBD2 (5 bases match). The receptor comes from a male donor in good health and CMV-seronegative. The CDR3: CASSGVRERASDTQYF. The DNA is TGTGCCAGCAGTGGGGTAAGGGAGAGGGCTTCAGATACGCAGTATTTT.